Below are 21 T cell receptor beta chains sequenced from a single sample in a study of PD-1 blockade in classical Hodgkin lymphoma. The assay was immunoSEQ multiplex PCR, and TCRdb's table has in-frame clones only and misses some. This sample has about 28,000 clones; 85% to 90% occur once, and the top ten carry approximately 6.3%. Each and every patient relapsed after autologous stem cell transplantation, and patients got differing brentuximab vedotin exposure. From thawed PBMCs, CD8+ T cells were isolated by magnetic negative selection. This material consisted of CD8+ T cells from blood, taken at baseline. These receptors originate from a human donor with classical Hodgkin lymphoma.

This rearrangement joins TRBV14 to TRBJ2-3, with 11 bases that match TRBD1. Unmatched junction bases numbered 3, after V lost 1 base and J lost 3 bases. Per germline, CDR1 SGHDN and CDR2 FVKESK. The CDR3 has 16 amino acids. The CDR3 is CASSQGTGGLTDTQYF. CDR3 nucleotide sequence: TGTGCCAGCAGCCAAGGGACAGGGGGCTTGACAGATACGCAGTATTTT.

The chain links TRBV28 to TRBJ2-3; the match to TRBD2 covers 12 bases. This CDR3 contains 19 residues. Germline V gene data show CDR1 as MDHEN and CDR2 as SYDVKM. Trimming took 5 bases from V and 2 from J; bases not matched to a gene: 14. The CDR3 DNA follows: TGTGCCAGCAGTCTCTCTAGCGGGAGGGTTTCAGACGACACAGATACGCAGTATTTT. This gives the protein CASSLSSGRVSDDTDTQYF.

The CDR3 loop reads CSVEVGTKNYEQYF. The CDR3 nucleotides are TGCAGCGTTGAAGTCGGGACCAAAAATTACGAGCAGTACTTC. The rearrangement joins TRBV29-1 to TRBJ2-7, with D perhaps assigned TRBD1 or TRBD2 (5 bases each). Germline CDR1 SQVTM, CDR2 ANQGSEA. V lost 1 base, J lost 4 bases, and 14 bases lay in between. The CDR3 is 14 amino acids.

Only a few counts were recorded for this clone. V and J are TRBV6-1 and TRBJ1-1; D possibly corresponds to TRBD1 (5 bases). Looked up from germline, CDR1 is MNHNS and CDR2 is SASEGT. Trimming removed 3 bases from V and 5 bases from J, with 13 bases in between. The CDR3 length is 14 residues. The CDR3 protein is CASSDWVRATEAFF. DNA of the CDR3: TGTGCCAGCAGTGATTGGGTCAGGGCAACTGAAGCTTTCTTT.

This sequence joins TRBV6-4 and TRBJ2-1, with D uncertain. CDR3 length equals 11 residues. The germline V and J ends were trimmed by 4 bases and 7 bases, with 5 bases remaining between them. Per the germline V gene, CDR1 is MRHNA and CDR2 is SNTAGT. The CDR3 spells CASSGGNEQFF. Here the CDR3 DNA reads TGTGCCAGCAGTGGTGGGAATGAGCAGTTCTTC.

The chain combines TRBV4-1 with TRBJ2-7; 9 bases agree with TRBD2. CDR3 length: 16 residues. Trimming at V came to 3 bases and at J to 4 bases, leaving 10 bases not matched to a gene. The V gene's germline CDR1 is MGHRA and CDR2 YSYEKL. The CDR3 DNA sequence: TGCGCCAGCAGCCAGGGCGGGAGGGCCAACACTTACGAGCAGTACTTC. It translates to CASSQGGRANTYEQYF.

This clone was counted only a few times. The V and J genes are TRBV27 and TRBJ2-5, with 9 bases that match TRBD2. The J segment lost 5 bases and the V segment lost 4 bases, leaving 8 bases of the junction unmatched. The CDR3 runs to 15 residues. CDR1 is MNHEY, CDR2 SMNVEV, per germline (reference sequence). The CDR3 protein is CASSSLAGVYETQYF. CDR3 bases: TGTGCCAGCAGTTCATTAGCGGGAGTGTATGAGACCCAGTACTTC.

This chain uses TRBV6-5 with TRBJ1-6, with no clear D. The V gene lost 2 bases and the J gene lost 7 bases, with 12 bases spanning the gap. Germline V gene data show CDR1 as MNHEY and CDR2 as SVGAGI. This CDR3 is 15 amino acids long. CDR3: CASSYQSSVNSPLHF. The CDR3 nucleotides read TGTGCCAGCAGTTACCAGTCTTCGGTCAATTCACCCCTCCACTTT.

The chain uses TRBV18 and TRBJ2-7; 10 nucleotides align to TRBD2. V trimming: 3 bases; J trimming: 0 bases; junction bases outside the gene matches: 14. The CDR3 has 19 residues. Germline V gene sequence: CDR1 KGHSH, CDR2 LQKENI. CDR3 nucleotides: TGTGCCAGCTCACCGGGTCGGGAGCGGGAGGGCCCTGACTCCTACGAGCAGTACTTC. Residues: CASSPGREREGPDSYEQYF.

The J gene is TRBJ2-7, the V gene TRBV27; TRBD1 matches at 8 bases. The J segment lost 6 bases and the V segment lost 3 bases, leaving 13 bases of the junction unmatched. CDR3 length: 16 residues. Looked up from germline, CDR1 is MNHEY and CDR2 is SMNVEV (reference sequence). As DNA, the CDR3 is TGTGCCAGCAGTTTTTACCCAGGGGGCATTGAGGGCGAGCAGTACTTC. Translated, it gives CASSFYPGGIEGEQYF.

CDR3 coding DNA: TGTGCCACCATCGTCGATACACAGGGTTGGAGGGAGCAGTACTTC. Residues: CATIVDTQGWREQYF. J is TRBJ2-7 and V is TRBV6-1, with D maybe TRBD1 (6 bases). The CDR3 spans 15 residues. Germline V gene data show CDR1 as MNHNS and CDR2 as SASEGT. Trimming left V 10 bases short and J 7 bases short, with 26 bases between.

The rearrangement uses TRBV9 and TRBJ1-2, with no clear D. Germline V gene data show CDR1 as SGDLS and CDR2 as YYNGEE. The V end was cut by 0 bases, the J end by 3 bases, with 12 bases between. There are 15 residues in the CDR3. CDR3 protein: CASSVGAGAYYGYTF. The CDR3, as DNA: TGTGCCAGCAGCGTAGGGGCAGGTGCCTACTATGGCTACACCTTC. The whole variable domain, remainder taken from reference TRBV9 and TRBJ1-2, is DSGVTQTPKHLITATGQRVTLRCSPRSGDLSVYWYQQSLDQGLQFLIQYYNGEERAKGNILERFSAQQFPDLHSELNLSSLELGDSALYFCASSVGAGAYYGYTFGSGTRLTVV.

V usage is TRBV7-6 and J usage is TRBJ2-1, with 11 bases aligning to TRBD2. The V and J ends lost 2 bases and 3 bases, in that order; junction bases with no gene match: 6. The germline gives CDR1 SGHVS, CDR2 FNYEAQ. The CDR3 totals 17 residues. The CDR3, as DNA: TGTGCCAGCAGCTTAAGGGTTCTAGCGGGAGGCTACAATGAGCAGTTCTTC. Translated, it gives CASSLRVLAGGYNEQFF.

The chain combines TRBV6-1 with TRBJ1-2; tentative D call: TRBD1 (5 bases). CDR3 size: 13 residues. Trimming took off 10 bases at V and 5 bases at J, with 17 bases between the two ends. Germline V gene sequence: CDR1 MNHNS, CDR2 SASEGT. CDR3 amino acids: CANRKTEAYGYTF. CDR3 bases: TGTGCCAACAGGAAGACAGAAGCTTATGGCTACACCTTC.

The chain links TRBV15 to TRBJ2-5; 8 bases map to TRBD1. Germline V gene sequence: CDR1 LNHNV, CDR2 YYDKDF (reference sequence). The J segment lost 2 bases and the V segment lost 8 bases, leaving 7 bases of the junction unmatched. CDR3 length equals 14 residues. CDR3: CATVDRDRQETQYF. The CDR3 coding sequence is TGTGCCACCGTAGACCGGGACAGGCAAGAGACCCAGTACTTC.

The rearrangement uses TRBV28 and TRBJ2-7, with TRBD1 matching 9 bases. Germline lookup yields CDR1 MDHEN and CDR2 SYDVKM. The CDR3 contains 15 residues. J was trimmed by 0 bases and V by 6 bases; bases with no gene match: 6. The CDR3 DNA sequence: TGTGCCAGCAGCCTTGAGGGACAGGGCTCCTACGAGCAGTACTTC. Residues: CASSLEGQGSYEQYF.

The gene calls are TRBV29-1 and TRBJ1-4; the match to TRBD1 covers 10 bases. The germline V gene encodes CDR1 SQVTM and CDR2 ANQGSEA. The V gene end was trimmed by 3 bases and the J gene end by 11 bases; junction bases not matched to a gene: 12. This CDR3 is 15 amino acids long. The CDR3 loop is CSVDKETGGARKLFF. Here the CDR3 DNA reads TGCAGCGTTGATAAGGAGACAGGGGGCGCGAGGAAACTGTTTTTT.

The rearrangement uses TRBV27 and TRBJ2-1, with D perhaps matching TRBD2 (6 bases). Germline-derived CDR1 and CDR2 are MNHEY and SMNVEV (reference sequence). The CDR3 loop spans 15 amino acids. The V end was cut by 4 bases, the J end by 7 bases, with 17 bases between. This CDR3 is CASSSGLGGSNEQFF. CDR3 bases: TGTGCCAGCAGTTCTGGTCTAGGAGGGTCTAATGAGCAGTTCTTC.

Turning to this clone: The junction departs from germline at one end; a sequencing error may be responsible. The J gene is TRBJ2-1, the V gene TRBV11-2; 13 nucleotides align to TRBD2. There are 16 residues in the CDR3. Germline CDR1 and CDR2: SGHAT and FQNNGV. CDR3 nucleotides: TGTGCCAGCAGCTCTCCGGGACTAGCGGGAATCGGTCGTTTCGTCTTC. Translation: CASSSPGLAGIGRFVF.

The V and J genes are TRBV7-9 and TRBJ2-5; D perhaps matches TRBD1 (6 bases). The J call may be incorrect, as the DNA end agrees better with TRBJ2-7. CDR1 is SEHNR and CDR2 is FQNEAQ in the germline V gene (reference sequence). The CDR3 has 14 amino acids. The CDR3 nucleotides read TGTGCCAGCAGCGGGACACCCCGGACCTACGAGCAGTACTTC. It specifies CASSGTPRTYEQYF.

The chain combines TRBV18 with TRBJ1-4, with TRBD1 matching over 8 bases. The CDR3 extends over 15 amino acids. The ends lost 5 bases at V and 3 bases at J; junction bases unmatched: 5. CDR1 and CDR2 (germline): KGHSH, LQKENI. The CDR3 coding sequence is TGTGCCAGCTCATCAGCGACAGGGGCTAATGAAAAACTGTTTTTT. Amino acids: CASSSATGANEKLFF.